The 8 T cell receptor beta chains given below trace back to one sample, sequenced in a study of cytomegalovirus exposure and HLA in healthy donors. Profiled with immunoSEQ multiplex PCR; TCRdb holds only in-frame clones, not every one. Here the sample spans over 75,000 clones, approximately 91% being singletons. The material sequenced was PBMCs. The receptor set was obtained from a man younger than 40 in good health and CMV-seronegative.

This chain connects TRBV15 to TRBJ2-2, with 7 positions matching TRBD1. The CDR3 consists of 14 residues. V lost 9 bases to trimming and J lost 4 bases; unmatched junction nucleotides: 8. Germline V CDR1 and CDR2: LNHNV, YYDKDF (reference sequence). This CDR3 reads CATGGAAVTGELFF. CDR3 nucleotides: TGTGCCACAGGGGGCGCGGCGGTCACCGGGGAGCTGTTTTTT.

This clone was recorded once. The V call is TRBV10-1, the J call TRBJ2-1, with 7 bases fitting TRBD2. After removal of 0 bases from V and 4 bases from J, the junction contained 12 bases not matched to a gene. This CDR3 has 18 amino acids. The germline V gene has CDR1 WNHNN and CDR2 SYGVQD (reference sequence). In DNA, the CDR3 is TGCGCCAGCAGTGAGTCTACTAGCGCCTCCCCGAGATACAATGAGCAGTTCTTC. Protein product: CASSESTSASPRYNEQFF.

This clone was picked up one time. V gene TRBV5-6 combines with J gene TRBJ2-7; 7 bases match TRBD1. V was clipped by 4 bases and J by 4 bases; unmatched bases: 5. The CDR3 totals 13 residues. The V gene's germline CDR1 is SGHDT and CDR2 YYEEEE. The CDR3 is CASSQGGAYEQYF. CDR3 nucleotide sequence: TGTGCCAGCAGCCAAGGGGGCGCGTACGAGCAGTACTTC.

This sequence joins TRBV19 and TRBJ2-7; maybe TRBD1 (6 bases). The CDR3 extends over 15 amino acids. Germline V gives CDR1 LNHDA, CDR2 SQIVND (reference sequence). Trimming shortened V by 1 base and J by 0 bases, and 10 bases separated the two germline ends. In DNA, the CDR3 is TGTGCCAGTAGTATAGCGCAGGGGAGCTCCTACGAGCAGTACTTC. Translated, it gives CASSIAQGSSYEQYF.

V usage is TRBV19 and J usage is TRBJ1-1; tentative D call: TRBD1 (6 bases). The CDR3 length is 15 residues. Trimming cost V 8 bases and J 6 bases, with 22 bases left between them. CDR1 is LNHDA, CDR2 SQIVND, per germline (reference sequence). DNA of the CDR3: TGTGCCAGTCTGGACTTACGGGGGGCTCGTTCTGAAGCTTTCTTT. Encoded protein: CASLDLRGARSEAFF.

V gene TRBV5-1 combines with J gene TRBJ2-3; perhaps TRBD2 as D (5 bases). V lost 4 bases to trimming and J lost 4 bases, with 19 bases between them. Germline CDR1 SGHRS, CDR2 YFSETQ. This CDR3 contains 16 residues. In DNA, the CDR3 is TGCGCCAGCAGCCCCCGCGGGTCGGTGCCCTCAGATACGCAGTATTTT. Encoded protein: CASSPRGSVPSDTQYF.

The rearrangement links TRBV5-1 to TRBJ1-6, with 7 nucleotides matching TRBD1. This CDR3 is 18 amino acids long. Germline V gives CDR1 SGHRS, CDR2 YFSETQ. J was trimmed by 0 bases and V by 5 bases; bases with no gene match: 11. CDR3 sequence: CASRKDRTLSSYNSPLHF. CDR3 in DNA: TGCGCCAGCAGGAAGGACAGGACCTTAAGCTCCTATAATTCACCCCTCCACTTT.

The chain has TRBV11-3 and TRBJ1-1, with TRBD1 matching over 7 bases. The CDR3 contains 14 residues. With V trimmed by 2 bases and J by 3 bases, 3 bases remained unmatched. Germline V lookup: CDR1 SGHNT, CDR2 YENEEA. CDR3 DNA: TGTGCCAGCAGCTTATCAGGGGGTCACACTGAAGCTTTCTTT. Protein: CASSLSGGHTEAFF.